This T cell receptor (beta chain) appears in the sequencing data of a study of T cells in Graves' hyperthyroidism and ophthalmopathy (dated by TCRdb to about 2019). In terms of the full investigation: Peripheral blood samples were taken at the time of initial diagnosis, prior to any treatment. To identify distinguishing TCR V-J signatures, a discovery cohort of 100 patients was used, comprising 40 to 45 with Graves' ophthalmopathy and approximately 57 with stable Graves' hyperthyroidism. An independent validation cohort of under 20 hyperthyroidism patients and about 16 patients who later progressed to ophthalmopathy tested prospective prediction of ophthalmopathy. The 100 discovery patients were divided at random into training and test sets in a 7:3 ratio. The study also compared thyroid tissue and blood T-cell repertoires from roughly 6 Graves' hyperthyroidism patients. After sampling, hyperthyroidism patients received methimazole starting at 30 mg daily, and ophthalmopathy patients received high-dose intravenous methylprednisolone. TCR Vbeta CDR3 sequencing of fewer than 150 peripheral blood samples (under 45 ophthalmopathy, around 80 hyperthyroidism and roughly 17 progressor patients) is reported in the paper.

There are many counts of this clonotype. Its antigen has not been determined. No base-level quality is on record; no much larger clone is a single base apart. Stable Graves' hyperthyroidism was defined as no progression to ophthalmopathy during 18 months of follow-up. Hyperthyroidism patients were aged 18 to 65 years and newly diagnosed, with disease duration of less than 2 months. Patients with uncontrolled infections, other autoimmune diseases, pregnancy or lactation were excluded. Diagnoses were based on clinical symptoms, serum thyroxine and TRAb, thyroid ultrasound and orbital computed tomography. Ficoll-Paque density gradient centrifugation was used to isolate PBMCs from 9.5 to 10 ml of fresh peripheral blood. Total RNA was extracted using Trizol reagent, and RNA quality was assessed on an Agilent 2100 Bioanalyzer. TCR beta CDR3 regions were amplified from RNA transcripts. For the first round of RT-PCR on the TCR CDR3, the HTBI primer set was used together with the Qiagen OneStep RT-PCR kit. A second multiplex PCR round built the libraries, followed by size selection and purification. Paired-end sequencing of the libraries was performed with 100 bp reads on an Illumina HiSeq2000. The study's processing was this. SOAPnuke was used to process the raw data, throwing out any read that contained adapters or uncalled bases, had a mean Phred below 15, or lacked an exact constant-primer or identifier match. COPE v1.2.5 was used to merge high-quality paired reads, and clonotypes were defined as unique nucleotide sequences. Clonotypes were aligned to IMGT TRBV, TRBD and TRBJ reference segments using MiTCR v1.1. The analysis included only V-J combinations with a frequency above 0.0001, which together covered about 99% of the repertoires. A TCS score was defined as the ratio between F50 (clonal expansion) and ExV (chaos), using BLOSUM62-based TCRdist between CDR3 peptides within each V-J. Welch's t-statistics and random forest reduced fewer than 600 V-J features to roughly 13, which were used in a naive Bayes classifier (R e1071). TCRdb ran its own pipeline on the public reads, namely fastp trimming at Q25 and MiXCR clone calling, and kept in-frame beta chains. Records with the same CDR3 protein are collapsed into one entry carrying the most frequent genes and DNA. For this entry, the V and J calls and clone size follow TCRdb and not the study's own pipeline. Present in this sample are roughly 110,000 distinct CDR3 sequences, approximately 15% of which were seen just once. Clones ranked in the top ten supply about 45% of the sample.

CDR1 and CDR2, per the germline V gene, are SNHLY and FYNNEI. Trimming removed 7 bases from V and 5 bases from J, leaving 17 bases between the germline ends. The CDR3 runs 14 amino acids, cysteine and phenylalanine included. Only the CDR3 part of the read is kept: 42 bases, read in frame from the first base. Summary of the overall study and its limitations: In validation, the model predicted progression to ophthalmopathy a median of about 5.9 months before onset, with roughly 68% sensitivity and about 72% specificity. Blood samples also contained most of the expanded thyroid clonotypes (frequency above 0.001), which suggests that blood repertoires may reflect thyroid immune responses. Sample size was not statistically predetermined, and investigators were not blinded to group allocation. Ophthalmopathy was separated from stable hyperthyroidism by a 13 V-J signature model, with just over 85% sensitivity and 81% to 82% specificity obtained in cross-validation and 80%/75% obtained in testing.

The source of this sequence is a woman aged 50 to 65 with Graves' hyperthyroidism. Sequenced input: blood. The V and J segments used are TRBV2 and TRBJ1-2; possibly the D gene is TRBD1, per 5 matching bases. The CDR3 corresponds to CASTLGAGSYGYTF. The DNA is as follows: TGTGCCAGCACCCTCGGCGCAGGGAGTTATGGCTACACCTTC.